The source of this T cell receptor beta chain is a study of cytomegalovirus exposure and HLA in healthy donors. Turning to this clone: What it binds is unknown.

PCR involved 60 Vbeta and 13 Jbeta primers. This table comes from immunoSEQ multiplex PCR, and its TCRdb copy is limited to in-frame clones, with some not included. The data hold roughly 130,000 clones, with 80% to 85% observed a single time. The germline V gene encodes CDR1 WSHSY and CDR2 SAAADI. This CDR3 has 17 residues. Trimming shortened V by 8 bases and J by 3 bases, and 22 bases separated the two germline ends. Whole-study results and caveats: Exclusion applied to some V segments, including TRBV6-2 and TRBV6-3, as they were indistinguishable.

J is TRBJ2-2 and V is TRBV10-2, with D perhaps TRBD1 (5 bases). This receptor was obtained from a man between 18 and 29 years old in good health and CMV-seronegative. Sequencing was performed on PBMCs. This chain's CDR3 is CASLPGPGQKDTGELFF. For the CDR3, the DNA is TGCGCCAGCCTCCCAGGGCCGGGCCAAAAGGACACCGGGGAGCTGTTTTTT.